This T cell receptor beta chain originates from a study of blood T cells in healthy people across ages. Germline V gene data show CDR1 as SGHTA and CDR2 as FQGNSA. V shed 4 bases and J shed 1 base, with 13 bases lying between them. The CDR3 consists of 15 residues. A sample-barcoded 5' primer and a J-beta primer mix were used in a second PCR of roughly 6 to 11 cycles. TCRdb analysed the 5' RACE reads with MiXCR anew, one entry per CDR3 protein. The sample comprises 1.5 million to 2 million distinct CDR3 sequences, roughly 28% of which are singletons, and about 7.7% rests with the top ten. Sequencing input: blood. The origin of this receptor is a woman aged 25-40 years in good health. This chain joins TRBV7-2 and TRBJ1-2; D unclear. The CDR3 protein is CASSSTGRLNYGYTF. The CDR3 coding sequence is TGTGCCAGCAGCTCAACGGGCAGACTTAACTATGGCTACACCTTC.